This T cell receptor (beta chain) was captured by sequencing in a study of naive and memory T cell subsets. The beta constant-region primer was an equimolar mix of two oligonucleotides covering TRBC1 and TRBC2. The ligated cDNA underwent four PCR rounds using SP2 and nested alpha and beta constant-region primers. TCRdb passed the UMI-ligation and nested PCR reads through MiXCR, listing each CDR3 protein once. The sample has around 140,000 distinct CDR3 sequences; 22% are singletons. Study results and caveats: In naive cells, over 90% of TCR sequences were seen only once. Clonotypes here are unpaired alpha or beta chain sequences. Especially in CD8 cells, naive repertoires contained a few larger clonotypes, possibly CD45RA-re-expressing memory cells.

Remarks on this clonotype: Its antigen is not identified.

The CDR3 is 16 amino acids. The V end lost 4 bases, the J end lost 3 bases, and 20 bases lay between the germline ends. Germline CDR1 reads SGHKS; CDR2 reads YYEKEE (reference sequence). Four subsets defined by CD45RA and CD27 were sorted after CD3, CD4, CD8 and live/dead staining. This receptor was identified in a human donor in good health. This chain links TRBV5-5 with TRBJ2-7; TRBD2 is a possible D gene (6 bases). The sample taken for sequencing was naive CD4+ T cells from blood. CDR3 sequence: CASSPRGGVGIYEQYF. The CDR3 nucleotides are TGTGCCAGCAGCCCGCGGGGCGGGGTCGGAATCTACGAGCAGTACTTC.